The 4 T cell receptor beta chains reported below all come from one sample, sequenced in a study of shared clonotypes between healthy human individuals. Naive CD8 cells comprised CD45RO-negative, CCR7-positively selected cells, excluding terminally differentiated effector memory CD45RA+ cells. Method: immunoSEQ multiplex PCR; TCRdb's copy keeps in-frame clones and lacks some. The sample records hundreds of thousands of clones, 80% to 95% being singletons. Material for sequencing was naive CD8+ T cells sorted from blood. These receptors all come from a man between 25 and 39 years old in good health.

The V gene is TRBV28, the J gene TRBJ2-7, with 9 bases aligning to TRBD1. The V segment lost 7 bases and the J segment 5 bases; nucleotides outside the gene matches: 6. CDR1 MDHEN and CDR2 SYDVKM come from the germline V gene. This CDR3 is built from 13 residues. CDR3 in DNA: TGTGCCAGCATTGGGACAGGGCTGGACGAGCAGTACTTC. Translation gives CASIGTGLDEQYF. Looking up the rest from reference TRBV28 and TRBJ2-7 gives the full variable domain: DVKVTQSSRYLVKRTGEKVFLECVQDMDHENMFWYRQDPGLGLRLIYFSYDVKMKEKGDIPEGYSVSREKKERFSLILESASTNQTSMYLCASIGTGLDEQYFGPGTRLTVT.

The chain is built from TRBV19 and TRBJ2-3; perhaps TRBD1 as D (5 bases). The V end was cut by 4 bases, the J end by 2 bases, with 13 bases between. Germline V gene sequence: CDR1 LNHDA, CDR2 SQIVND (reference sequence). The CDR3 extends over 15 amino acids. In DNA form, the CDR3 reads TGTGCCAGTAGTAGCTACGGACATTCCACAGATACGCAGTATTTT. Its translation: CASSSYGHSTDTQYF. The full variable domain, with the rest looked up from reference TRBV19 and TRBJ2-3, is DGGITQSPKYLFRKEGQNVTLSCEQNLNHDAMYWYRQDPGQGLRLIYYSQIVNDFQKGDIAEGYSVSREKKESFPLTVTSAQKNPTAFYLCASSSYGHSTDTQYFGPGTRLTVL.

CDR3 amino acids: CATSRQGHTEAFF. The DNA for the CDR3 is TGTGCCACCAGCAGGCAGGGGCACACTGAAGCTTTCTTT. The rearrangement joins TRBV15 to TRBJ1-1; D is perhaps TRBD1 (6 bases). CDR1 is LNHNV, CDR2 YYDKDF, per germline (reference sequence). The germline V and J ends were trimmed by 3 bases and 3 bases, with 8 bases remaining between them. CDR3 size: 13 residues.

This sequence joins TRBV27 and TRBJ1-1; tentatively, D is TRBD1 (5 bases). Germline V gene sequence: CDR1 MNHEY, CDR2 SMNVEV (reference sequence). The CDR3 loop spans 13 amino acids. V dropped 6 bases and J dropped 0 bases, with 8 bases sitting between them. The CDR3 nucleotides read TGTGCCAGCAGAGGGGCTATGAACACTGAAGCTTTCTTT. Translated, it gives CASRGAMNTEAFF.